The 14 T cell receptor beta chains listed next were all sequenced from one sample in a study of CD8 T cells in Susac syndrome. Random hexamers were used to reverse transcribe roughly 0.5 to 1 ug of RNA. TCRdb re-called the immunoSEQ multiplex PCR reads through MiXCR, storing one row per CDR3 protein. The sample yields about 300,000 distinct CDR3 sequences, around 91% seen once. The sequencing sample was made of CD8+ T cells from PBMCs. All receptors come from a human donor with multiple sclerosis.

The count of this clonotype is one. The chain joins TRBV27 to TRBJ2-1; 8 bases agree with TRBD2. V gave up 8 bases and J gave up 4 bases; unmatched junction bases: 13. Germline CDR1 is MNHEY and CDR2 is SMNVEV (reference sequence). This CDR3 has 16 residues. The CDR3 sequence: CASSYFGTRGYNEQFF. As DNA, the CDR3 is TGTGCCAGCTCGTACTTCGGGACTAGGGGTTACAATGAGCAGTTCTTC.

The rearrangement joins TRBV24-1 to TRBJ2-1, with 8 bases lining up with TRBD2. V shed 5 bases, J shed 4 bases, and the junction held 9 bases outside the gene matches. This CDR3 has 16 amino acids. Germline-derived CDR1 and CDR2 are KGHDR and SFDVKD. The CDR3 reads CATSAGLVAFYNEQFF. In DNA, the CDR3 is TGTGCCACCAGTGCGGGACTAGTTGCCTTTTACAATGAGCAGTTCTTC.

J is TRBJ1-2 and V is TRBV7-3; 7 bases match TRBD1. The CDR3 is 17 residues long. Germline V CDR1 and CDR2: SGHTA, FQGTGA. V lost 7 bases to trimming and J lost 4 bases; unmatched junction nucleotides: 18. CDR3 nucleotide sequence: TGTGCCAGCAACCACGTGAAGAGACAGGGACATTCCTATGGCTACACCTTC. Translation gives CASNHVKRQGHSYGYTF. Looking up the rest from reference TRBV7-3 and TRBJ1-2 gives the full variable domain: GAGVSQTPSNKVTEKGKYVELRCDPISGHTALYWYRQSLGQGPEFLIYFQGTGAADDSGLPNDRFFAVRPEGSVSTLKIQRTERGDSAVYLCASNHVKRQGHSYGYTFGSGTRLTVV.

This chain connects TRBV6-1 to TRBJ1-1, with 9 bases fitting TRBD1. Germline V CDR1 and CDR2: MNHNS, SASEGT. The CDR3 loop spans 18 amino acids. V was clipped by 6 bases and J by 0 bases; unmatched bases: 14. CDR3 in amino acids: CASSHSWDRDAMNTEAFF. The CDR3 DNA is TGTGCCAGCAGCCATTCCTGGGACAGGGACGCTATGAACACTGAAGCTTTCTTT.

The chain recombines TRBV7-9 with TRBJ1-6; D may be TRBD1 (6 bases). The germline CDR1 and CDR2 sequences are SEHNR and FQNEAQ (reference sequence). V was pared by 1 base and J by 3 bases, with 16 bases between. This CDR3 region has 18 residues. As DNA, the CDR3 is TGTGCCAGCAGCTTAGTAATCCATGGGGGCCTCTATAATTCACCCCTCCACTTT. Its protein product is CASSLVIHGGLYNSPLHF.

This chain uses TRBV5-1 with TRBJ1-1, with D unresolved. This CDR3 is 12 amino acids long. Germline V gene data show CDR1 as SGHRS and CDR2 as YFSETQ. The ends were cut back, 1 base at V and 7 bases at J, with 8 bases in the middle. The CDR3 bases are TGCGCCAGCAGCTTGTCTGGGGATGAAGCTTTCTTT. Protein product: CASSLSGDEAFF.

The chain links TRBV6-2 or TRBV6-3 to TRBJ2-7, with D unclear. CDR1 and CDR2 from the germline V gene are MNHEY and SVGEGT. Trimming removed 2 bases at V and 1 base at J, with 9 bases between. This CDR3 comprises 14 residues. In DNA, the CDR3 is TGTGCCAGCAGTTACATGGCAGCTTCCTACGAGCAGTACTTC. It yields the protein CASSYMAASYEQYF.

The chain recombines TRBV20-1 with TRBJ1-1; 7 positions match TRBD1. With 3 bases clipped from V and 4 bases from J, the junction kept 2 bases outside the gene matches. Germline CDR1 is DFQATT and CDR2 is SNEGSKA (reference sequence). The CDR3 runs to 12 residues. In nucleotides, the CDR3 is TGCAGTGCTAGGGCAGGGGGCACTGAAGCTTTCTTT. Translating gives CSARAGGTEAFF.

V gene TRBV12-3 or TRBV12-4 combines with J gene TRBJ2-7; no definite D call. This CDR3 has 12 residues. V lost 5 bases to trimming and J lost 6 bases, with 11 bases between them. The DNA of the CDR3 is TGTGCCAGCAGTCCGAGTGGCGGCGAGCAGTACTTC. Its protein product is CASSPSGGEQYF.

The chain has TRBV7-2 and TRBJ2-1; 9 nucleotides match TRBD2. This CDR3 comprises 15 residues. V was pared by 5 bases and J by 7 bases, with 9 bases of the junction left unmatched. From germline, CDR1 is SGHTA and CDR2 FQGNSA. The chain's CDR3 is CASSLGLAKGNEQFF. The CDR3 nucleotides read TGTGCCAGCAGCCTTGGACTAGCGAAGGGGAATGAGCAGTTCTTC.

The CDR3 region is CSVDVGTGSYEQYF. In DNA form, the CDR3 reads TGCAGCGTTGATGTTGGGACAGGGTCCTACGAGCAGTACTTC. The V gene is TRBV29-1, the J gene TRBJ2-7, with TRBD1 identical over 9 bases. CDR3 length: 14 amino acids. Germline assignment: CDR1 SQVTM and CDR2 ANQGSEA. V gave up 3 bases and J gave up 1 base; unmatched junction bases: 4.

The rearrangement links TRBV19 to TRBJ1-1, with no clear D. This CDR3 comprises 13 residues. Germline CDR1 is LNHDA and CDR2 is SQIVND (reference sequence). V was shortened by 1 base and J by 3 bases, with 6 bases between the two germline ends. The CDR3 here is CASSIAGYTEAFF. The CDR3, as DNA: TGTGCCAGTAGTATAGCTGGGTACACTGAAGCTTTCTTT.

Comment on this clonotype: The junction departs from germline at one end; a sequencing error may be responsible. In DNA form, the CDR3 reads TGTGCCACCAGCAGTGCCGGGACTAGCGAGATCGATACGCTGTATTTT. Translating it yields CATSSAGTSEIDTLYF. The chain carries TRBV15 and TRBJ2-3; 10 bases agree with TRBD2. Germline CDR1 and CDR2: LNHNV and YYDKDF (reference sequence). This CDR3 is built from 16 residues.

CDR3 nucleotide sequence: TGTGCCAGCAGCTCCATTCCCGGGACTAGCGGCCAAGAGACCCAGTACTTC. Its protein is CASSSIPGTSGQETQYF. The J gene is TRBJ2-5, the V gene TRBV7-9; 11 nucleotides align to TRBD2. V lost 4 bases, J lost 1 base, and 8 bases stayed unmatched. The germline V gene has CDR1 SEHNR and CDR2 FQNEAQ (reference sequence). The CDR3 contains 17 residues.